This TCR beta chain was observed in a study of T cell clonality in common variable immunodeficiency. Study outcomes and limitations: Reportedly, TCR beta sequences from common variable immunodeficiency showed fewer deletions and N-nucleotide insertions. T cell subpopulation sequencing would be needed to explain CVID clonality.

This clone occurred many times. Its antigen is still unknown. Read coverage stops 3 residues before the CDR3 terminus; the germline J gene supplies the remainder. There are 15 residues in the CDR3. The V segment lost 5 bases and the J segment 6 bases; nucleotides outside the gene matches: 8. Germline CDR1 reads SGHTA; CDR2 reads FQGNSA. Control and CVID samples contributed equal amounts of genomic DNA. Sequenced by immunoSEQ multiplex PCR; TCRdb stores in-frame clones only, minus some. Listed for the sample are around 19,000 clones, none seen a single time. The chain recombines TRBV7-2 with TRBJ2-7, with TRBD2 matching 12 bases. The material sequenced was peripheral blood mononuclear cells. The sequence derives from a human donor with common variable immunodeficiency. Partial CDR3 DNA: TGTGCCAGCAGCATTCCTAGCGGGAGGGTGGGCGAG. It encodes CASSIPSGRVGE. The entire CDR3 protein is CASSIPSGRVGEQYF.